A selection of T cell receptor beta chains follows, all from one sample in a study of radiotherapy plus CTLA-4 blockade in lung cancer. Repertoires were generated with immunoSEQ multiplex PCR, while TCRdb's copy carries only in-frame clones and drops some. The profile shows tens of thousands of clones, roughly 85% of them singletons. Source: peripheral blood, taken from a patient treated with radiotherapy plus ipilimumab. Receptor source: a human donor with non-small cell lung cancer who had a complete response to radiotherapy plus ipilimumab. Each CDR3 is given with its conserved first and last residue. A D gene is named only where the DNA matches it firmly. Clone size is stated in some rows and not others, as once, few, many or a class when expanded.

d_call,j_call,v_call,clone_size,cdr3_nt,cdr3_aa
-,TRBJ1-2,TRBV6-1,-,TGTGCCAGCAGTGATTCAGCTCGGCGAGGCTACACCTTC,CASSDSARRGYTF
-,TRBJ1-5,TRBV19,-,TGTGCCAGTACCCCAGGGCAGGCGGGCAATCAGCCCCAGCATTTT,CASTPGQAGNQPQHF
TRBD1,TRBJ1-1,TRBV11-3,-,TGTGCCAGCAAATTCAGGACAGGGCAGAACACTGAAGCTTTCTTT,CASKFRTGQNTEAFF
-,TRBJ1-5,TRBV19,-,TGTGCCAGTAGGATGGCAGGACCTCGCAATCAGCCCCAGCATTTT,CASRMAGPRNQPQHF
-,TRBJ1-2,TRBV30,-,TGTGCCTGGAGTGTCACTAACTATGGCTACACCTTC,CAWSVTNYGYTF
-,TRBJ2-3,TRBV11-2,-,TGTGCCAGCAGCTTACACGGCTCAGGTACGCAGTATTTT,CASSLHGSGTQYF
-,TRBJ1-2,TRBV27,-,TGTGCCAGCAGTTTATCAGGCCAGGTCAATGGCTACACCTTC,CASSLSGQVNGYTF
TRBD1,TRBJ1-3,TRBV7-2,-,TGTGCCAGCAGCTTAGAGGGGGGACAGGTCACCTGGGGAAACACCATATATTTT,CASSLEGGQVTWGNTIYF
-,TRBJ1-4,TRBV11-2,once,TGTGCCAGCAGCTTATATGAAAAACTGTTTTTT,CASSLYEKLFF
-,TRBJ1-2,TRBV9,-,TGTGCCAGCAGCGTAGGTTGGATGCCCTATGGCTACACCTTC,CASSVGWMPYGYTF
TRBD1,TRBJ1-2,TRBV18,-,TGTGCCAGCTCACCTACGATCGGGACAGGGGACGGCTACACCTTC,CASSPTIGTGDGYTF
-,TRBJ2-3,TRBV5-1,-,TGCGCCAGCAGCTTGCTAGGGCGGGCAGATACGCAGTATTTT,CASSLLGRADTQYF
TRBD1,TRBJ2-7,TRBV4-1,-,TGCGCCAGCAGCCAAGTGGGACAGGGTTATGTTGAGCAGTACTTC,CASSQVGQGYVEQYF
-,TRBJ1-1,TRBV30,-,TGTGCCTGGAGTAGAGGGGGGCAAGGAAAAGCTTTCTTT,CAWSRGGQGKAFF
-,TRBJ1-1,TRBV5-6,-,TGTGCCAGCAGCTTGGCGGGGTTTGGGCAGGTGGGCACTGAAGCTTTCTTT,CASSLAGFGQVGTEAFF
-,TRBJ2-5,TRBV2,-,TGTGCCAGCAGTGTATGGGAGACCCAGTACTTC,CASSVWETQYF
TRBD1,TRBJ2-1,TRBV7-2,-,TGTGCCAGCAGCTTAGCACAGGGGGCGTCAAATGAGCAGTTCTTC,CASSLAQGASNEQFF
TRBD1,TRBJ2-1,TRBV7-2,-,TGTGCCAGCAGCGAAACCGGGACAGGGGCCCACAATGAGCAGTTCTTC,CASSETGTGAHNEQFF
-,TRBJ2-5,TRBV4-3,-,TGCGCCAGCAGTAACGGGATCCAAGAGACCCAGTACTTC,CASSNGIQETQYF
-,TRBJ2-2,TRBV18,-,TGTGCCAGCTCCCAAGGGGGGCCCACCGGGGAGCTGTTTTTT,CASSQGGPTGELFF
-,TRBJ2-1,TRBV7-2,once,TGTGCCAGCAGCCATCAGCGGTTAAGGCATGAGCAGTTCTTC,CASSHQRLRHEQFF
-,TRBJ1-2,TRBV2,-,TGTGCCAGCAGTGAAGTTTGGAAAGAGGTGGGCTACACCTTC,CASSEVWKEVGYTF
-,TRBJ2-3,TRBV2,-,TGTGCCAGCATGGAGGTGTGGGATACGCAGTATTTT,CASMEVWDTQYF
TRBD1,TRBJ1-5,TRBV19,-,TGTGCCAGTAGTATTTGGGACAGGGGGCGTCAGCCCCAGCATTTT,CASSIWDRGRQPQHF
-,TRBJ2-5,TRBV7-2,-,TGTGCCAGCAGGGAGACGGTGGGGAGGGAGACCCAGTACTTC,CASRETVGRETQYF
-,TRBJ2-3,TRBV4-3,-,TGCGCCAGCAGCCAAGATTGGGGCAGCCTCACAGATACGCAGTATTTT,CASSQDWGSLTDTQYF
TRBD1,TRBJ1-1,TRBV6-1,-,TGTGCCAGCAGTGAAGGGGCGCGAAGGGGGCTCTCTGAAGCTTTCTTT,CASSEGARRGLSEAFF
TRBD1,TRBJ1-5,TRBV7-2,-,TGTGCCAGCAGCCCGGGACAGGGAATCAATCAGCCCCAGCATTTT,CASSPGQGINQPQHF
-,TRBJ1-4,TRBV4-1,-,TGCGCCAGCAGCCAAATAGGGGTAGTCGTAACTAATGAAAAACTGTTTTTT,CASSQIGVVVTNEKLFF
TRBD1,TRBJ1-6,TRBV14,once,TGTGCCAGCAGCCAAGGAACGAGACAGGGGACTTCACCCCTCCACTTT,CASSQGTRQGTSPLHF
-,TRBJ1-2,TRBV19,-,TGTGCCAGTAGCAACGACAGGACCTATGGCTACACCTTC,CASSNDRTYGYTF
-,TRBJ2-2,TRBV10-1,-,TGCGCCAGCAGTGAGGCAGGGGTGGGTACCGGGGAGCTGTTTTTT,CASSEAGVGTGELFF
TRBD2,TRBJ2-1,TRBV29-1,-,TGCAGCGTTGATCAGAGGACTAGTGGACCCAATGAGCAGTTCTTC,CSVDQRTSGPNEQFF
TRBD1,TRBJ2-1,TRBV9,-,TGTGCCAGCAGCGCAGACAGGGTCGATGAGCAGTTCTTC,CASSADRVDEQFF
TRBD2,TRBJ2-1,TRBV30,-,TGTGCCTGGAGTTCCCTAGCGGGAGGCTACAATGAGCAGTTCTTC,CAWSSLAGGYNEQFF
TRBD1,TRBJ1-3,TRBV5-1,-,TGCGCCAGCTCCTCAATGCGACGGGACAGGGGAGCAGGAAACACCATATATTTT,CASSSMRRDRGAGNTIYF
-,TRBJ2-5,TRBV28,-,TGTGCCAGCAGTTTCCCGGCAGGACAAGAGACCCAGTACTTC,CASSFPAGQETQYF
-,TRBJ2-7,TRBV2,-,TGTGCCAGCAGTGATCAAGGGACGGTGGGCTACGAGCAGTACTTC,CASSDQGTVGYEQYF
-,TRBJ1-1,TRBV6-5,-,TGTGCCAGCAGTTCTCAGACCCTACGCACTGAAGCTTTCTTT,CASSSQTLRTEAFF
-,TRBJ1-4,TRBV6-5,-,TGTGCCAGCAGTTACCGGACAGCGGGACAAGAAAAACTGTTTTTT,CASSYRTAGQEKLFF
TRBD1,TRBJ1-2,TRBV19,-,TGTGCCAGTAGTACGGGACAGGGGGGAAATTATGGCTACACCTTC,CASSTGQGGNYGYTF
-,TRBJ1-2,TRBV7-9,-,TGTGCCAGCAGCTCCCAACGCGGGGGCGCCGATGGCTACACCTTC,CASSSQRGGADGYTF
-,TRBJ1-1,TRBV27,-,TGTGCCAGCAGTTACCCCGGGCGGGGGGAAGCTTTCTTT,CASSYPGRGEAFF
-,TRBJ2-3,TRBV7-2,-,TGTGCCAGCAGCTTAGGAGCCAGTGTTTTTACGCAGTATTTT,CASSLGASVFTQYF
-,TRBJ1-1,TRBV11-3,-,TGTGCCAGCAGCCCCTTCCAAGGACTCCGGTCTGAAGCTTTCTTT,CASSPFQGLRSEAFF
TRBD1,TRBJ2-7,TRBV5-5,-,TGTGCCAGCAGCCGACAGGGTGGAGGCTACGAGCAGTACTTC,CASSRQGGGYEQYF
TRBD1,TRBJ2-3,TRBV7-9,-,TGTGCCAGCAGCTTAGGTCAGGGGGTTACGGCAGATACGCAGTATTTT,CASSLGQGVTADTQYF
TRBD2,TRBJ2-5,TRBV11-2,once,TGTGCCAGCAGCTGGCCCTGGGGAGGGAGGGCCCGGGAGACCCAGTACTTC,CASSWPWGGRARETQYF
-,TRBJ2-1,TRBV21-1,-,TGTGCCAGCAGCAAAGGAGGGGGCGTACCGACGCACAATGAGCAGTTCTTC,CASSKGGGVPTHNEQFF
TRBD2,TRBJ2-2,TRBV5-1,-,TGCGCCAGCAGCTTGGTGGGTGGGGGATACAGCGGGAGGACGAACACCGGGGAGCTGTTTTTT,CASSLVGGGYSGRTNTGELFF
-,TRBJ2-4,TRBV7-8,few,TGTGCCACCACCCCCATCCTCTCTTTAAACATTCAGTACTTC,CATTPILSLNIQYF